These 26 T cell receptor beta chains were all obtained from the same sample, sequenced in a study of T-cell reconstitution after alpha-beta-depleted transplantation in children (dated by TCRdb to the mid-2010s). What the treatment or condition label conveys for this sample: allogeneic hematopoietic cell transplantation with graft depleted of TCRalphabeta T cells and CD19 B cells. Libraries came from PCR. The run used an Illumina HiSeq 2500. To normalize quantification of the TCRbeta repertoire, the TCR libraries were built with molecular barcoding that relied on unique molecular identifiers. The raw public reads went through TCRdb reprocessing: fastp at Q25, MiXCR clone calling, in-frame beta chains kept. Records with the same CDR3 protein are collapsed into one entry carrying the most frequent genes and DNA. The sample table lists about 290,000 distinct CDR3 sequences, around 10% of them with a count of one. The ten largest clones represent less than 9% of the sample.

The sample was PBMCs, taken before TCRalphabeta/CD19-depleted stem cell transplant. All receptors come from a boy under two years old with acute myeloid leukemia, due to receive a stem cell transplant.

A few counts support this clonotype. The chain employs TRBV12-3 or TRBV12-4 and TRBJ2-1; 7 bases line up with TRBD2. Trimming took 1 base from V and 7 from J; bases not matched to a gene: 7. The CDR3 spans 15 residues. For the CDR3, the DNA is TGTGCCAGCAGTTTAGTGGGAGGGCCGAGGAATGAGCAGTTCTTC. Its protein is CASSLVGGPRNEQFF.

The genes are TRBV19 and TRBJ2-1; a possible D gene is TRBD1 (5 bases). In germline, CDR1 is LNHDA, CDR2 SQIVND (reference sequence). V lost 3 bases to trimming and J lost 3 bases, with 15 bases between them. The CDR3 spans 16 residues. The CDR3 loop is CASSIPGSPLYNEQFF. The DNA for the CDR3 is TGTGCCAGTAGTATCCCAGGGTCCCCCCTCTACAATGAGCAGTTCTTC.

The chain combines TRBV27 with TRBJ1-5; 8 bases fit TRBD1. CDR3 length equals 16 residues. Trimming cost V 4 bases and J 0 bases; bases outside gene matches: 5. Germline V gene sequence: CDR1 MNHEY, CDR2 SMNVEV (reference sequence). In DNA, the CDR3 is TGTGCCAGCAGTTCAGACAGGGGATATAGCAATCAGCCCCAGCATTTT. This sequence encodes CASSSDRGYSNQPQHF.

There are many counts of this clonotype. This chain joins TRBV9 and TRBJ2-7; a possible D gene is TRBD2 (6 bases). Deletions cut 0 bases from V and 3 bases from J, with 10 bases between. The CDR3 is 14 amino acids. CDR1 is SGDLS, CDR2 YYNGEE, per germline. The CDR3 loop is CASSVDGGSYEQYF. For the CDR3, the DNA is TGTGCCAGCAGCGTAGACGGGGGAAGCTACGAGCAGTACTTC.

This clonotype was seen more than once but under ten times. V and J are TRBV12-3 or TRBV12-4 and TRBJ2-7, with no clear D. Between the trimmed V and J ends, which lost 1 base and 3 bases, there was a span of 19 bases. CDR3 length equals 17 residues. CDR3 coding DNA: TGTGCCAGCAGTTTAGGTTGGCTTAATGGATTGGGCTACGAGCAGTACTTC. It encodes CASSLGWLNGLGYEQYF.

There are many counts of this clonotype. V gene TRBV4-3 combines with J gene TRBJ2-1; D not certain. Germline-derived CDR1 and CDR2 are LGHNA and YSLEER. V lost 0 bases, J lost 4 bases, and 13 bases lay in between. The CDR3 covers 16 residues. CDR3 nucleotides: TGCGCCAGCAGCCAAGATGCGGCTAGAGCATACAATGAGCAGTTCTTC. This translates into CASSQDAARAYNEQFF.

This clonotype was observed a few times. The J gene is TRBJ2-7, the V gene TRBV18, with D tentatively TRBD1 or TRBD2 (6 bases each). The germline V gene encodes CDR1 KGHSH and CDR2 LQKENI. V lost 3 bases and J 7 bases, leaving 13 bases between the germline ends. The CDR3 has 13 residues. The CDR3 loop is CASSPSGAREQYF. As DNA, the CDR3 is TGTGCCAGCTCACCTTCGGGGGCGCGAGAGCAGTACTTC.

The rearrangement links TRBV24-1 to TRBJ1-2, with D perhaps matching TRBD1 (5 bases). This CDR3 spans 14 amino acids. V dropped 9 bases and J dropped 8 bases, with 21 bases sitting between them. The germline V gene has CDR1 KGHDR and CDR2 SFDVKD. This CDR3 is CATGPGRDGRGYTF. As DNA, the CDR3 is TGTGCCACCGGACCGGGACGGGATGGACGCGGCTACACCTTC.

V usage is TRBV24-1 and J usage is TRBJ2-3; maybe TRBD2 (6 bases). Looked up from germline, CDR1 is KGHDR and CDR2 is SFDVKD. The CDR3 loop spans 14 amino acids. V gave up 3 bases and J gave up 2 bases, with 8 bases separating them. The CDR3 sequence is CATSDPGLTDTQYF. Here the CDR3 DNA reads TGTGCCACCAGTGATCCGGGACTCACAGATACGCAGTATTTT.

CDR3 protein: CASSQQQDHTDTQYF. The CDR3 nucleotides are TGTGCCAGCAGCCAACAACAGGATCACACAGATACGCAGTATTTT. The chain has TRBV4-2 and TRBJ2-3, with D tentatively TRBD1 (5 bases). Looked up from germline, CDR1 is LGHNA and CDR2 is YNFKEQ. The CDR3 is 15 amino acids. The V gene lost 2 bases and the J gene lost 2 bases, with 11 bases spanning the gap.

This clonotype was picked up many times. This chain connects TRBV5-1 to TRBJ1-6; 7 nucleotides align to TRBD1. The V gene end was trimmed by 0 bases and the J gene end by 6 bases; junction bases not matched to a gene: 0. The CDR3 contains 14 residues. Germline V lookup: CDR1 SGHRS, CDR2 YFSETQ. CDR3 bases: TGCGCCAGCAGCTTGGGACAGGGTAATTCACCCCTCCACTTT. It translates to CASSLGQGNSPLHF.

This clonotype was picked up many times. The genes are TRBV7-3 and TRBJ2-5; 11 bases map to TRBD2. The CDR3 contains 18 residues. V shed 0 bases, J shed 4 bases, and the junction held 10 bases outside the gene matches. Germline V gene data show CDR1 as SGHTA and CDR2 as FQGTGA. The CDR3 DNA follows: TGTGCCAGCAGCTTAACGGGTAGCGGGGGGGCCGGGGGAGAGACCCAGTACTTC. As protein: CASSLTGSGGAGGETQYF.

This clonotype was recorded many times. The DNA for the CDR3 is TGCAGTGCTAGAGAGACGGGCAGCCTTTATGGCTACACCTTC. The encoded protein is CSARETGSLYGYTF. This chain joins TRBV20-1 and TRBJ1-2; D is uncertain. Germline V CDR1 and CDR2: DFQATT, SNEGSKA (reference sequence). Between the trimmed V and J ends, which lost 0 bases and 5 bases, there was a span of 13 bases. The CDR3 is 14 amino acids.

This clonotype came up many times. CDR3 DNA: TGTGCCAGCAGCTTAAGAGGACAGGGATACGAGCAGTACTTC. The encoded protein is CASSLRGQGYEQYF. The V and J genes are TRBV7-9 and TRBJ2-7, with TRBD1 matching 8 bases. J gave up 4 bases and V 2 bases, and 4 bases lay outside the gene matches. This CDR3 spans 14 amino acids. Germline CDR1 and CDR2: SEHNR and FQNEAQ (reference sequence).

V is TRBV12-3 or TRBV12-4 and J is TRBJ2-6; 9 bases align to TRBD1. The trim removed 5 bases at V and 2 bases at J, leaving 10 bases unmatched. The CDR3 extends over 18 amino acids. The CDR3 sequence: CASSRPGQGYAGANVLTF. The CDR3 coding sequence is TGTGCCAGCAGTCGCCCGGGACAGGGTTACGCTGGGGCCAACGTCCTGACTTTC.

Ten or more counts support this clonotype. V usage is TRBV5-1 and J usage is TRBJ2-7; D not resolved. The CDR3 is 16 amino acids. Germline V gene sequence: CDR1 SGHRS, CDR2 YFSETQ. Deletions cut 3 bases from V and 0 bases from J, with 16 bases between. The CDR3 bases are TGCGCCAGCAGCTGGATAGCCGACCTGGGCTCCTACGAGCAGTACTTC. Its protein is CASSWIADLGSYEQYF.

This clonotype has at least ten counts. This rearrangement joins TRBV15 to TRBJ2-7; 9 bases map to TRBD2. Losses at the gene ends were 3 bases for V and 0 bases for J; bases not matched to a gene: 6. CDR1 is LNHNV and CDR2 is YYDKDF in the germline V gene (reference sequence). The CDR3 is 16 amino acids. CDR3 DNA sequence: TGTGCCACCAGCAGGGTGACTAGCGGCCACTCCTACGAGCAGTACTTC. Translated: CATSRVTSGHSYEQYF.

This clonotype was found many times. The rearrangement joins TRBV12-3 or TRBV12-4 to TRBJ2-4; tentatively, D is TRBD1 or TRBD2 (5 bases each). This CDR3 has 16 amino acids. V was clipped by 7 bases and J by 0 bases, with 16 bases between them. The CDR3 region has the DNA TGTGCCAGCAACCTAGGAGGCCAGGGAGCCAAAAACATTCAGTACTTC. Its protein product is CASNLGGQGAKNIQYF.

This clonotype was recorded a few times. The chain has TRBV20-1 and TRBJ1-1; the match to TRBD1 covers 11 bases. The V gene's germline CDR1 is DFQATT and CDR2 SNEGSKA (reference sequence). The CDR3 runs to 15 residues. V was clipped by 5 bases and J by 0 bases; unmatched bases: 5. In DNA form, the CDR3 reads TGCAGTGCTGCCGGACAGGGGGCGGTGAACACTGAAGCTTTCTTT. It specifies CSAAGQGAVNTEAFF.

The chain is built from TRBV6-2 or TRBV6-3 and TRBJ1-2; D is undetermined. V dropped 2 bases and J dropped 8 bases, with 15 bases sitting between them. This CDR3 is 14 amino acids long. Per the germline V gene, CDR1 is MNHEY and CDR2 is SVGEGT. The CDR3: CASSYRTEEGGYTF. CDR3 bases: TGTGCCAGCAGTTACCGGACCGAGGAGGGCGGCTACACCTTC.

This clonotype was counted ten times or more. This chain joins TRBV4-2 and TRBJ2-7; unclear D gene. V was trimmed by 4 bases and J by 5 bases, leaving 9 bases between them. From germline, CDR1 is LGHNA and CDR2 YNFKEQ. The CDR3 is 12 residues long. The CDR3: CASSLENNEQYF. The CDR3 coding sequence is TGTGCCAGCAGCCTAGAGAATAACGAGCAGTACTTC.

The J gene is TRBJ2-7, the V gene TRBV20-1, with 9 nucleotides matching TRBD1. V lost 6 bases to trimming and J lost 5 bases; unmatched junction nucleotides: 14. Per the germline V gene, CDR1 is DFQATT and CDR2 is SNEGSKA (reference sequence). The CDR3 totals 15 residues. The CDR3, as DNA: TGCAGTGCGAAAGTTGGGACAGGGTCATCTCACGAGCAGTACTTC. This gives the protein CSAKVGTGSSHEQYF.

The gene calls are TRBV11-3 and TRBJ2-1, with D hard to call. Looked up from germline, CDR1 is SGHNT and CDR2 is YENEEA. The CDR3 has 12 amino acids. Trimming took off 6 bases at V and 10 bases at J, with 13 bases between the two ends. In nucleotides, the CDR3 is TGTGCCAGCAGTACTATCTTAGGCGAGCAGTTCTTC. As protein: CASSTILGEQFF. The full variable domain, rest sourced from reference TRBV11-3 and TRBJ2-1, is EAGVVQSPRYKIIEKKQPVAFWCNPISGHNTLYWYLQNLGQGPELLIRYENEEAVDDSQLPKDRFSAERLKGVDSTLKIQPAELGDSAVYLCASSTILGEQFFGPGTRLTVL.

This clonotype was counted between two and nine times. The chain carries TRBV4-3 and TRBJ2-3, with D possibly TRBD1 on 6 matching bases. Trimming stripped 0 bases from V and 2 bases from J, with 18 bases between. This CDR3 spans 18 amino acids. The V gene's germline CDR1 is LGHNA and CDR2 YSLEER. The CDR3 bases are TGCGCCAGCAGCCAAGAGCCCGGAACAGGGTGGGACACAGATACGCAGTATTTT. Translated, it gives CASSQEPGTGWDTDTQYF.

This clonotype was seen ten or more times. CDR3 sequence reads: CASSTGQGRPTNEKLFF. The CDR3 region has the DNA TGTGCCAGCAGCACCGGACAGGGGCGTCCAACTAATGAAAAACTGTTTTTT. The chain recombines TRBV28 with TRBJ1-4; TRBD1 matches 9 bases. The CDR3 contains 17 residues. Unmatched junction bases numbered 8, after V lost 6 bases and J lost 0 bases. Germline loops: CDR1 MDHEN, CDR2 SYDVKM.

Note on this clonotype: It may be a read error: a sequence one base away is much more abundant. J is TRBJ2-7 and V is TRBV4-3; D possibly corresponds to TRBD1 (5 bases). There are 14 residues in the CDR3. Germline V CDR1 and CDR2: LGHNA, YSLEER. The CDR3 DNA is TGCGCCATCAGCCAAGGTCAGGGAATCAGCGAGCAGTACTTC. The encoded protein is CAISQGQGISEQYF.